This T cell receptor (beta chain) is drawn from a study of cytomegalovirus exposure and HLA in healthy donors. Study-wide results and limits: According to the study, 150 to 200 TCR beta chains were cytomegalovirus-associated.

Whereas donors were nominally healthy upon sampling, unrecorded immune exposures were probable. The PCR contained 60 Vbeta and 13 Jbeta primers. Generated by immunoSEQ multiplex PCR, the TCRdb table keeps only in-frame clones and is missing some. Among some 190,000 clones listed, around 78% were seen once. This CDR3 is 14 amino acids long. The V gene's germline CDR1 is ENHRY and CDR2 SYGVKD. V was trimmed by 2 bases and J by 5 bases, leaving 12 bases between them. About this clone: Its matching antigen is unknown.

Sequenced material: PBMCs. The chain uses TRBV10-3 and TRBJ2-5; tentatively, D is TRBD2 (6 bases). This TCR was sampled from a man aged 18 to 29 in good health and CMV-seronegative. The CDR3 nucleotides read TGTGCCATCAGTGAGGGCGGGGTGCAGGAGACCCAGTACTTC. Its protein product is CAISEGGVQETQYF.